The 8 T cell receptor beta chains presented below share a single source sample, sequenced in a study of cytomegalovirus exposure and HLA in healthy donors. Here immunoSEQ multiplex PCR was the method, and the copy in TCRdb shows in-frame clones only, minus some. Of about 79,000 clones detected, 80% to 95% appear once; the ten largest clones hold less than 4%. The sequenced material came from PBMCs. Receptors were obtained from a woman aged 25 to 39 in good health and CMV-seronegative.

This chain uses TRBV4-1 with TRBJ2-2, with 7 bases that match TRBD2. The CDR3 is 16 residues long. With 1 base clipped from V and 4 bases from J, the junction kept 6 bases outside the gene matches. CDR1 and CDR2 (germline): MGHRA, YSYEKL. The CDR3: CASSQGSGITTGELFF. In DNA form, the CDR3 reads TGCGCCAGCAGCCAAGGAAGCGGGATCACCACCGGGGAGCTGTTTTTT.

The chain couples TRBV6-6 to TRBJ2-7; a possible D gene is TRBD1 (6 bases). Trimming took 2 bases from V and 0 from J, leaving 11 bases between them. The CDR3 extends over 15 amino acids. Looked up from germline, CDR1 is MNHNY and CDR2 is SVGAGI (reference sequence). The DNA for the CDR3 is TGTGCCAGCAGTTACCCGGACAGATACTCCTACGAGCAGTACTTC. Encoded protein: CASSYPDRYSYEQYF.

The CDR3 DNA sequence: TGTGCCAGCAGCGTAGCCCCTCCTAGGACAGGGGAGAGCACAGATACGCAGTATTTT. It encodes CASSVAPPRTGESTDTQYF. This rearrangement joins TRBV9 to TRBJ2-3; 9 bases are shared with TRBD1. V was pared by 0 bases and J by 0 bases, with 11 bases of the junction left unmatched. Looked up from germline, CDR1 is SGDLS and CDR2 is YYNGEE. This CDR3 is built from 19 residues.

The rearrangement links TRBV18 to TRBJ1-2; D perhaps matches TRBD1 (5 bases). The germline gives CDR1 KGHSH, CDR2 LQKENI. The CDR3 is made up of 14 amino acids. V was pared by 3 bases and J by 0 bases, with 8 bases between. This CDR3 reads CASSPTTANYGYTF. The CDR3 nucleotides are TGTGCCAGCTCACCTACGACAGCTAACTATGGCTACACCTTC.

This chain joins TRBV28 and TRBJ1-4, with D tentatively TRBD1 (5 bases). Germline assignment: CDR1 MDHEN and CDR2 SYDVKM. Trimming removed 3 bases from V and 4 bases from J, with 9 bases in between. The CDR3 is 14 amino acids. The CDR3 DNA reads as TGTGCCAGCAGTTTCAGGCAGGGTAATGAAAAACTGTTTTTT. Its translation: CASSFRQGNEKLFF. The full variable domain, in which reference TRBV28 and TRBJ1-4 provide the parts outside the CDR3, is DVKVTQSSRYLVKRTGEKVFLECVQDMDHENMFWYRQDPGLGLRLIYFSYDVKMKEKGDIPEGYSVSREKKERFSLILESASTNQTSMYLCASSFRQGNEKLFFGSGTQLSVL.

This chain uses TRBV15 with TRBJ1-2; D is possibly TRBD1 (5 bases). V lost 6 bases and J lost 2, with 13 bases in between. The germline gives CDR1 LNHNV, CDR2 YYDKDF (reference sequence). The CDR3 runs 14 residues. This CDR3 reads CATSLSGPNYGYTF. The DNA of the CDR3 is TGTGCCACCAGTTTATCAGGGCCAAACTATGGCTACACCTTC. Filled out from reference TRBV15 and TRBJ1-2, the complete variable domain reads DAMVIQNPRYQVTQFGKPVTLSCSQTLNHNVMYWYQQKSSQAPKLLFHYYDKDFNNEADTPDNFQSRRPNTSFCFLDIRSPGLGDTAMYLCATSLSGPNYGYTFGSGTRLTVV.

V gene TRBV27 combines with J gene TRBJ1-2, with 9 positions matching TRBD1. The V segment lost 4 bases and the J segment 5 bases; nucleotides outside the gene matches: 5. The CDR3 has 14 residues. Germline CDR1 MNHEY, CDR2 SMNVEV (reference sequence). CDR3 DNA: TGTGCCAGCAGTTCTCCGGACAGGGGATATGGCTACACCTTC. Translating gives CASSSPDRGYGYTF.

This chain links TRBV6-5 with TRBJ2-7, with 7 bases aligning to TRBD1. Germline V gives CDR1 MNHEY, CDR2 SVGAGI. This CDR3 is 13 amino acids long. V lost 10 bases to trimming and J lost 1 base; unmatched junction nucleotides: 7. DNA for the CDR3: TGTGCCACCACTATACAGGGGTCCTACGAGCAGTACTTC. This sequence encodes CATTIQGSYEQYF.